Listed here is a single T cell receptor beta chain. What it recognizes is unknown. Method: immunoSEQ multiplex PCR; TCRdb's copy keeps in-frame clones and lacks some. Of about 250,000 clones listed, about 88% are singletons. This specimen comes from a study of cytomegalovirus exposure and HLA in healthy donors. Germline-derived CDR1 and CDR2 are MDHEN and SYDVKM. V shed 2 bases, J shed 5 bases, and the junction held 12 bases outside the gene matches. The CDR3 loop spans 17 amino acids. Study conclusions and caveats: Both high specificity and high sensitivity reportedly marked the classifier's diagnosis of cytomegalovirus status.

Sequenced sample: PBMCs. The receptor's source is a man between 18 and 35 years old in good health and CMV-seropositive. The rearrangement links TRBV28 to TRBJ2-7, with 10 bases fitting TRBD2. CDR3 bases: TGTGCCAGCAGTTTAACGCTGACTAGCGGGCCCTGGGACGAGCAGTACTTC. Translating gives CASSLTLTSGPWDEQYF. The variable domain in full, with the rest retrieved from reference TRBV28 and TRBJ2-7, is DVKVTQSSRYLVKRTGEKVFLECVQDMDHENMFWYRQDPGLGLRLIYFSYDVKMKEKGDIPEGYSVSREKKERFSLILESASTNQTSMYLCASSLTLTSGPWDEQYFGPGTRLTVT.